These 23 T cell receptor beta chains were all obtained from the same sample, sequenced in a study of T cells after yellow fever vaccination (dated by TCRdb to between 2018 and 2020). Read against the paper, the sample's treatment or condition label means: live attenuated yellow fever vaccine strain. Library creation used 5' RACE. TCRdb lists the instrument as Illumina HiSeq 2500. Clones were called with MiXCR by TCRdb after fastp trimmed the public reads at Q25, and only in-frame beta chains were retained. CDR3 protein duplicates are merged, each entry listing the most common genes and DNA. In this sample the table shows nearly 350,000 distinct CDR3 sequences, roughly 8.4% of which occur a single time. The ten largest clones capture approximately 16% of the sample. Material: PBMCs, obtained about 49 days after the first yellow fever vaccination. The receptors were sampled from a man younger than 35 who received the YFV17D yellow fever vaccine.

Only a few counts were recorded for this clonotype. This sequence joins TRBV7-9 and TRBJ2-7, with D perhaps being TRBD1 or TRBD2 (5 bases each). The CDR3 loop spans 17 amino acids. CDR1 and CDR2 (germline): SEHNR, FQNEAQ (reference sequence). Between the trimmed V and J ends, which lost 2 bases and 3 bases, there was a span of 20 bases. CDR3 DNA sequence: TGTGCCAGCAGCTTAAGTTCCTTCCCGGGACGGATCTACGAGCAGTACTTC. Encoded protein: CASSLSSFPGRIYEQYF.

The table lists this clonotype with a few counts. The rearrangement links TRBV28 to TRBJ1-2; D remains unclear. The CDR3 loop spans 11 amino acids. The V gene lost 3 bases and the J gene lost 11 bases, with 10 bases spanning the gap. Germline CDR1 reads MDHEN; CDR2 reads SYDVKM. The CDR3 region is CASSFVQKYTF. Written as DNA, the CDR3 is TGTGCCAGCAGTTTCGTCCAGAAGTACACCTTC.

This clonotype was counted between two and nine times. The rearrangement uses TRBV7-2 and TRBJ1-5; D may be TRBD1 (6 bases). V lost 5 bases and J 5 bases, leaving 10 bases between the germline ends. CDR1 and CDR2 (germline): SGHTA, FQGNSA. The CDR3 consists of 13 residues. Here the CDR3 DNA reads TGTGCCAGCAGCCGGACAGAGGATCAGCCCCAGCATTTT. As protein: CASSRTEDQPQHF.

This clonotype was seen once. The chain uses TRBV15 and TRBJ2-3; a weak D match, TRBD2 (5 bases). This CDR3 has 17 amino acids. V was pared by 0 bases and J by 2 bases, with 15 bases between. Germline V CDR1 and CDR2: LNHNV, YYDKDF (reference sequence). CDR3 in amino acids: CATSRERLASPTDTQYF. The CDR3 DNA reads TGTGCCACCAGCAGAGAGCGCTTGGCTAGCCCCACAGATACGCAGTATTTT.

At least ten counts were recorded for this clonotype. The chain has TRBV20-1 and TRBJ2-3; a possible D gene is TRBD2 (5 bases). This CDR3 is 15 amino acids long. In germline, CDR1 is DFQATT, CDR2 SNEGSKA (reference sequence). The V end was cut by 6 bases, the J end by 0 bases, with 16 bases between. CDR3 bases: TGCAGTGCAACCTCCGGGGTTACTAGCACAGATACGCAGTATTTT. Translated, it gives CSATSGVTSTDTQYF.

This clonotype came up many times. The chain uses TRBV28 and TRBJ2-4; D gene uncertain. The CDR3 runs 14 residues. CDR1 is MDHEN and CDR2 is SYDVKM in the germline V gene. Trimming took off 6 bases at V and 0 bases at J, with 9 bases between the two ends. CDR3 region: CASREGIAKNIQYF. The CDR3 DNA sequence: TGTGCCAGCAGGGAAGGTATAGCCAAAAACATTCAGTACTTC.

This clonotype was recorded a few times. The chain links TRBV5-6 to TRBJ2-5; D is perhaps TRBD1 or TRBD2 (6 bases each). Looked up from germline, CDR1 is SGHDT and CDR2 is YYEEEE. Trimming pared 1 base from V and 4 bases from J, leaving 23 bases between. This CDR3 spans 18 amino acids. The CDR3, as DNA: TGTGCCAGCAGCTTGCAGCCTCGGGGGCCTGAGGTATTAGAGACCCAGTACTTC. Its translation: CASSLQPRGPEVLETQYF.

The chain recombines TRBV12-3 or TRBV12-4 with TRBJ2-5; 7 bases map to TRBD2. Losses at the gene ends were 6 bases for V and 5 bases for J; bases not matched to a gene: 3. CDR3 length equals 12 residues. CDR3 loop: CASSTSVETQYF. The CDR3 DNA is TGTGCCAGCAGCACTAGCGTCGAGACCCAGTACTTC.

This clonotype was counted between two and nine times. In DNA form, the CDR3 reads TGTGCCAGCAGCTGGGGACAGGGCAATGAGCAGTTCTTC. Translating it yields CASSWGQGNEQFF. The chain joins TRBV7-3 to TRBJ2-1; 9 bases are shared with TRBD1. The V gene's germline CDR1 is SGHTA and CDR2 FQGTGA. J lost 6 bases, V lost 4 bases, and 1 base had no gene match. The CDR3 extends over 13 amino acids. Full variable domain (rest looked up from reference TRBV7-3 and TRBJ2-1): GAGVSQTPSNKVTEKGKYVELRCDPISGHTALYWYRQSLGQGPEFLIYFQGTGAADDSGLPNDRFFAVRPEGSVSTLKIQRTERGDSAVYLCASSWGQGNEQFFGPGTRLTVL.

This clonotype was detected many times. The V and J genes are TRBV2 and TRBJ1-2; the D gene is possibly TRBD1 (6 bases). V was trimmed by 5 bases and J by 4 bases, leaving 14 bases between them. There are 14 residues in the CDR3. Germline loops: CDR1 SNHLY, CDR2 FYNNEI. In nucleotides, the CDR3 is TGTGCCAGCAGTCCCCTTGGGACAAGCTATGGCTACACCTTC. It specifies CASSPLGTSYGYTF.

This clonotype was detected a few times. The V and J genes are TRBV27 and TRBJ1-2; D is possibly TRBD1 (6 bases). Germline V CDR1 and CDR2: MNHEY, SMNVEV (reference sequence). V lost 0 bases to trimming and J lost 5 bases, with 10 bases between them. The CDR3 is 14 amino acids. Here the CDR3 reads CASSLSWGLYGYTF. The DNA for the CDR3 is TGTGCCAGCAGTTTATCTTGGGGGCTGTATGGCTACACCTTC.

Ten or more counts support this clonotype. At one of its ends the junction is not consistent with the germline gene, which may arise from a read error. The rearrangement links TRBV6-2 or TRBV6-3 to TRBJ1-1, with TRBD1 as a possible D gene (6 bases). The germline V gene encodes CDR1 MNHEY and CDR2 SVGEGT. The CDR3 has 12 amino acids. The CDR3 DNA follows: TGTGCCAGCAGGCAGGGGAACATTGAAGCTTTCTTT. Translating it yields CASRQGNIEAFF.

The rearrangement joins TRBV4-3 to TRBJ2-1; 8 nucleotides agree with TRBD2. CDR1 and CDR2 (germline): LGHNA, YSLEER. This CDR3 contains 14 residues. The V and J ends lost 8 bases and 7 bases, in that order; junction bases with no gene match: 10. The CDR3: CASSLLAESNEQFF. In DNA form, the CDR3 reads TGCGCCAGCTCATTACTAGCGGAGTCGAATGAGCAGTTCTTC.

V usage is TRBV5-6 and J usage is TRBJ1-3; TRBD1 is a possible D gene (6 bases). The CDR3 is made up of 17 amino acids. V was trimmed by 0 bases and J by 0 bases, leaving 13 bases between them. Germline CDR1 and CDR2: SGHDT and YYEEEE. CDR3: CASSLVGTRSSGNTIYF. CDR3 nucleotide sequence: TGTGCCAGCAGCTTGGTTGGGACACGATCCTCTGGAAACACCATATATTTT.

This CDR3 reads CASSPTGGGNNEQFF. CDR3 DNA: TGTGCCAGCAGCCCCACCGGGGGAGGGAACAATGAGCAGTTCTTC. The gene calls are TRBV5-4 and TRBJ2-1, with 7 bases matching TRBD2. The junction had 9 bases not matched to a gene; V was cut back by 4 bases and J by 5 bases. This CDR3 contains 15 residues. Germline V lookup: CDR1 SGHNT, CDR2 YYREEE (reference sequence).

This clonotype occurred a few times. CDR3 nucleotides: TGTGCCAGCAGTGAAGGAGAGGGGCGTCAGCCCCAGCATTTT. Protein product: CASSEGEGRQPQHF. The chain uses TRBV2 and TRBJ1-5, with a weak D call TRBD1 (5 bases). Germline V gives CDR1 SNHLY, CDR2 FYNNEI. The CDR3 is 14 residues long. Trimming took 1 base from V and 6 from J, leaving 10 bases between them.

This clonotype showed up just a few times. The V gene is TRBV4-1, the J gene TRBJ1-5; 7 bases map to TRBD1. CDR3 size: 15 residues. Germline V gene data show CDR1 as MGHRA and CDR2 as YSYEKL. Trimming cost V 3 bases and J 5 bases; bases outside gene matches: 7. Here the CDR3 reads CASSHRTGLDQPQHF. The CDR3, as DNA: TGCGCCAGCAGCCACAGGACAGGTTTGGATCAGCCCCAGCATTTT.

This clonotype was counted between two and nine times. CDR3 protein: CASRAQGQGNTEAFF. CDR3 DNA sequence: TGTGCCAGCAGGGCCCAGGGACAGGGAAACACTGAAGCTTTCTTT. The chain employs TRBV6-1 and TRBJ1-1; 9 bases are a match to TRBD1. The CDR3 covers 15 residues. V was pared by 6 bases and J by 2 bases, with 7 bases of the junction left unmatched. CDR1 and CDR2 from the germline V gene are MNHNS and SASEGT.

This clonotype was observed a handful of times. The chain links TRBV5-1 to TRBJ2-2; 11 bases agree with TRBD1. The germline V gene encodes CDR1 SGHRS and CDR2 YFSETQ. The J segment lost 1 base and the V segment lost 4 bases, leaving 3 bases of the junction unmatched. The CDR3 consists of 16 residues. In nucleotides, the CDR3 is TGCGCCAGCAGCGGACAGGGGGCCGGGAACACCGGGGAGCTGTTTTTT. Its translation: CASSGQGAGNTGELFF. The full variable domain, rest sourced from reference TRBV5-1 and TRBJ2-2, is KAGVTQTPRYLIKTRGQQVTLSCSPISGHRSVSWYQQTPGQGLQFLFEYFSETQRNKGNFPGRFSGRQFSNSRSEMNVSTLELGDSALYLCASSGQGAGNTGELFFGEGSRLTVL.

The genes are TRBV20-1 and TRBJ2-5; 8 nucleotides match TRBD2. The germline CDR1 and CDR2 sequences are DFQATT and SNEGSKA (reference sequence). V shed 4 bases, J shed 1 base, and the junction held 5 bases outside the gene matches. The CDR3 totals 14 residues. The CDR3 DNA follows: TGCAGTGCTATTCTCACTAGCGGCCAAGAGACCCAGTACTTC. It yields the protein CSAILTSGQETQYF.

The chain is built from TRBV7-9 and TRBJ2-3; no definite D call. The CDR3 covers 13 residues. The germline V gene has CDR1 SEHNR and CDR2 FQNEAQ (reference sequence). The V end was cut by 0 bases, the J end by 6 bases, with 7 bases between. As DNA, the CDR3 is TGTGCCAGCAGCTTAGCGCAAAGGGATACGCAGTATTTT. It yields the protein CASSLAQRDTQYF.

This clonotype was seen ten or more times. The V call is TRBV6-1, the J call TRBJ1-6; D call uncertain. V was shortened by 5 bases and J by 1 base, with 12 bases between the two germline ends. This CDR3 is 16 amino acids long. The V gene's germline CDR1 is MNHNS and CDR2 SASEGT. The CDR3 sequence is CASSRTGSSYNSPLHF. The CDR3 coding sequence is TGTGCCAGCAGTCGGACGGGTTCATCCTATAATTCACCCCTCCACTTT.

This clonotype has a handful of counts. The chain carries TRBV5-1 and TRBJ2-5; D is uncertain. Per the germline V gene, CDR1 is SGHRS and CDR2 is YFSETQ. The CDR3 totals 15 residues. Trimming pared 4 bases from V and 2 bases from J, leaving 15 bases between. The CDR3 loop is CASSRGRVLQETQYF. CDR3 DNA: TGCGCCAGCAGCCGAGGACGGGTACTACAAGAGACCCAGTACTTC.